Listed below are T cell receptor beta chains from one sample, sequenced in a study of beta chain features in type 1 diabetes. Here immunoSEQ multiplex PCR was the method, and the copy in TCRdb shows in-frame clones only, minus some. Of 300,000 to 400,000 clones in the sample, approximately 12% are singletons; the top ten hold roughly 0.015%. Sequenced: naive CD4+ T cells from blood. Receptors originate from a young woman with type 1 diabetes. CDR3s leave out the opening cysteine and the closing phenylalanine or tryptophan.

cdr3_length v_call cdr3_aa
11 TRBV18 ASSADSNYGYT
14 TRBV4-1 ASSQALQGYTDTQY
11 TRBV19 ASSPDSNYGYT
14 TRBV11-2 ASSLIFRGRSYEQY
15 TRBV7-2 ASSFSTSGRGVDTQY
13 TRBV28 ASRASGFPYNEQF
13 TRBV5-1 ASSSRAEYYNEQF
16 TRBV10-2 ASSRLAGRRMVAGELF
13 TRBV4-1 ASSRGLAGNNEQF
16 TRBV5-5 ASSLGEAQSAVSYGYT
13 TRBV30 AWTRTPGAGNTIY
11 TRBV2 ASSRQGNEKLF
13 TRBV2 ASTQGLAGTYEQY
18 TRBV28 ASSSIRGLAGVVAADTQY
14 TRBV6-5 ASSYGGTSGSYEQY
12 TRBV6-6 ASRPRVIGYGYT
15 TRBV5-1 ASSAPGLAGVGETQY
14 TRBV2 ASSAEGQGGAGELF
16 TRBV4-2 ASSQEAAGGSITYEQY
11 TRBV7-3 ASSLTVREKLF
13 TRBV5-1 ASSLVPGVYYGYT
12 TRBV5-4 ASGLAGAVDTQY
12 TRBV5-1 ASSYREGPYEQY
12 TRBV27 ASSLSSGAYEQY
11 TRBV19 ASTGVPNTEAF
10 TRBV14 ASSQDRGGYT
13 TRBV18 ASSSPGTGQETQY
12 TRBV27 ASSSRQGRLPQH
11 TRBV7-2 ASSLQDRQPQH
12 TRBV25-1 ASSEYRPAETQY
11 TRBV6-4 ASPRKTTDEQF
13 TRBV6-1 ASSEAGGGHYGYT
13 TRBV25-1 ASSPHGQGKNIQY
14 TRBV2 ASSETIVSVPDTQY
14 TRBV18 ASSLYSGRRYNEQF
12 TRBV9 ASRPGLFSHEQY
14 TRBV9 ASSSGTSGNADTQY
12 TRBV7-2 ASSLLQGSETQY
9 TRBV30 GAGGRPEAF
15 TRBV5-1 ASSLGLAGDAYNEQF
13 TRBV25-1 ATSPEGQGPYEQY
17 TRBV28 ASSRLSAGQVGSNQPQH
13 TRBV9 ASNRRGGSTDTQY
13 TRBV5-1 ASSVADRDWAEAF
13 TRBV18 ASSPVQGSYNEQF
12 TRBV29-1 SVERGASNYGYT
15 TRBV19 ASSIDRALADYNEQF
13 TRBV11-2 ASSPSLDSLNEQF
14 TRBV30 AWRGGAGGPGETQY
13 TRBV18 ASSPGTGGNQPQH
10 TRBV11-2 ASSLTSNEQF
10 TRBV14 ASGTGGQTQY
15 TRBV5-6 ASSGGRDRLLQETQY
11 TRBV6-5 ASSSDRNYGYT
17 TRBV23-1 ASSQSIRLGAGGDNEQF